This TCR beta chain was recorded in a study of cytomegalovirus exposure and HLA in healthy donors. Trimming cost V 6 bases and J 4 bases; bases outside gene matches: 4. CDR3 length equals 13 residues. CDR1 and CDR2 (germline): SQVTM, ANQGSEA. Study-wide results and limits: The CMV antigen specificity of a few CMV-associated chains was confirmed through in vitro analysis. Most TCR sequences were rare, but some public TCRs occurred in many donors. It was about 150 TCR beta chains that were listed as cytomegalovirus-associated. The tendency of first-cohort TCR clusters to co-occur in the roughly 130 validation repertoires emerged from a later analysis.

This clone was counted a few times. No antigen is known for it. Some clones are missing from TCRdb's copy, which holds only in-frame ones; the method was immunoSEQ multiplex PCR. This sample carries about 200,000 clones, around nine tenths of them seen once, and the ten largest clones take 2.9%. V and J are TRBV29-1 and TRBJ2-2; 8 positions match TRBD2. The sequenced material came from PBMCs. The TCR sequence derives from a woman younger than 30 in good health and CMV-seronegative. CDR3 bases: TGCAGCGTAGCGGGAGTTGTCACCGGGGAGCTGTTTTTT. Its protein is CSVAGVVTGELFF.